A single T cell receptor (beta chain) is shown here with its context. Its antigen is as yet unknown. Each CDR3 protein is one row after TCRdb ran MiXCR on the 5' RACE reads. The profile shows around 190,000 distinct CDR3 sequences, approximately 18% of them singletons. This record comes from a study of T-cell memory formation after mild COVID-19. The CDR3 is made up of 12 amino acids. V gave up 1 base and J gave up 10 bases, with 8 bases separating them. The V gene's germline CDR1 is SGHTA and CDR2 FQGNSA. Study-level points and caveats: In second-wave clones peaking day 37, SARS-CoV-2 specificity remained unconfirmed. Of the contracting clones, CD4+ ones lay mainly in CM and EM, and CD8+ ones in EMRA.

Sequenced input: PBMCs or a T cell subset sorted from them (not recorded which). The sequence derives from a man between 18 and 35 years old who had mild COVID-19 (a few samples of this study predate the infection). Cell type and time point are not known. The rearrangement links TRBV7-2 to TRBJ1-5; D might be TRBD1 (5 bases). The CDR3 nucleotides read TGTGCCAGCAGCTTAGACGGGGGACCCCAGCATTTT. It codes for CASSLDGGPQHF.